Described below is a single T cell receptor (beta chain) sequence and its context. Its antigen is not known. V dropped 1 base and J dropped 5; count of bases not matched to a gene: 18. This CDR3 has 20 residues. CDR1 LGHNT and CDR2 FRNRAP come from the germline V gene. This sample was taken from a study of identifying expanded T cells in peripheral blood. During the collection period, no donor immune events like infections were recorded. TCRdb keeps only in-frame clones here, not all; method: immunoSEQ multiplex PCR. The sample has about 82,000 clones, about 90% seen once. General study findings and limits: Differentially abundant clones: around 1.2 between replicates, around 17 at around 14 days, roughly 18 at four. Across healthy donors, higher total template counts meant significantly greater roughly two-week count variance.

The TCR comes from a person aged 18 to 75 in good health. The sample consisted of blood. J is TRBJ2-1 and V is TRBV12-5; TRBD2 matches at 9 bases. This CDR3 is CASGLAGTSPFLRTDNEQFF. CDR3 bases: TGTGCTAGTGGTTTGGCCGGGACTAGCCCTTTTCTCCGGACGGACAATGAGCAGTTCTTC.